These 19 T cell receptor beta chains originate from one sample sequenced in a study of cytomegalovirus exposure and HLA in healthy donors. The study ran its PCR with 60 Vbeta and 13 Jbeta primers. TCRdb keeps only in-frame clones here, not all; method: immunoSEQ multiplex PCR. The table has roughly 150,000 clones, about three quarters seen once; the top ten hold roughly 3.8%. The specimen sequenced was PBMCs. These receptor sequences come from a male donor in good health and CMV-seronegative.

This clone has more than one count but fewer than ten. The chain carries TRBV30 and TRBJ2-1; the match to TRBD2 covers 9 bases. V shed 4 bases, J shed 7 bases, and the junction held 5 bases outside the gene matches. This CDR3 contains 13 residues. Germline assignment: CDR1 GTSNPN and CDR2 SVGIG (reference sequence). In DNA, the CDR3 is TGTGCCTGGACAGGACTAGCGCCGAATGAGCAGTTCTTC. This translates into CAWTGLAPNEQFF. Using reference TRBV30 and TRBJ2-1 for the parts outside the CDR3, the full variable domain is SQTIHQWPATLVQPVGSPLSLECTVEGTSNPNLYWYRQAAGRGLQLLFYSVGIGQISSEVPQNLSASRPQDRQFILSSKKLLLSDSGFYLCAWTGLAPNEQFFGPGTRLTVL.

The chain is built from TRBV6-4 and TRBJ2-6, with 9 nucleotides matching TRBD1. The CDR3 runs 15 residues. The germline V gene has CDR1 MRHNA and CDR2 SNTAGT. V lost 2 bases, J lost 8 bases, and 4 bases stayed unmatched. CDR3 sequence: CASSDGGQGSNVLTF. The CDR3 coding sequence is TGTGCCAGCAGTGACGGGGGACAGGGCTCCAACGTCCTGACTTTC.

This clone turned up a few times. The chain links TRBV11-3 to TRBJ2-1, with 7 bases identical to TRBD1. V lost 0 bases and J lost 1; bases outside the gene matches: 3. This CDR3 is 16 amino acids long. Germline V gene data show CDR1 as SGHNT and CDR2 as YENEEA. CDR3 sequence reads: CASSLEGTASYNEQFF. The CDR3 DNA reads as TGTGCCAGCAGCTTAGAGGGGACAGCATCCTACAATGAGCAGTTCTTC.

The rearrangement joins TRBV7-4 to TRBJ2-5, with 12 bases that match TRBD2. Near its end, the DNA agrees better with TRBJ2-7, so the J call may be wrong. Germline assignment: CDR1 SGHVT and CDR2 SQSDAQ. There are 19 residues in the CDR3. DNA of the CDR3: TGTGCCAGCAGCTTTATGGGGGGGACTAGCGGGCGCCGCTCCTACGAGCAGTACTTC. Its protein product is CASSFMGGTSGRRSYEQYF.

This clone was detected only a few times. This sequence joins TRBV29-1 and TRBJ2-7; D unresolved. Germline V gives CDR1 SQVTM, CDR2 ANQGSEA. V lost 3 bases and J 0 bases, leaving 9 bases between the germline ends. The length of the CDR3 is 13 residues. CDR3 nucleotides: TGCAGCGTTGATCGTCCAGGCTCCTACGAGCAGTACTTC. Protein: CSVDRPGSYEQYF.

J is TRBJ1-2 and V is TRBV4-1, with 8 bases lining up with TRBD1. J lost 8 bases, V lost 0 bases, and 8 bases had no gene match. From germline, CDR1 is MGHRA and CDR2 YSYEKL. This CDR3 is 15 amino acids long. This chain's CDR3 is CASSQDQGAGRGYTF. The CDR3 DNA sequence: TGCGCCAGCAGCCAAGATCAGGGGGCGGGACGGGGCTACACCTTC.

V gene TRBV19 combines with J gene TRBJ2-2, with 8 bases aligning to TRBD1. The CDR3 extends over 16 amino acids. The germline gives CDR1 LNHDA, CDR2 SQIVND (reference sequence). Trimming cost V 2 bases and J 0 bases; bases outside gene matches: 2. The CDR3 DNA is TGTGCCAGTAGTATAATCAGGGGGCCGAACACCGGGGAGCTGTTTTTT. Translating gives CASSIIRGPNTGELFF.

V is TRBV5-1 and J is TRBJ1-6, with 7 bases matching TRBD1. Germline V CDR1 and CDR2: SGHRS, YFSETQ. This CDR3 comprises 19 residues. The V and J ends lost 5 bases and 1 base, in that order; junction bases with no gene match: 15. The CDR3 protein is CASSRYLQGSGSYNSPLHF. In DNA form, the CDR3 reads TGCGCCAGCAGTCGTTATTTACAGGGGTCGGGTTCCTATAATTCACCCCTCCACTTT.

The chain joins TRBV27 to TRBJ1-6, with no clear D. The ends were cut back, 4 bases at V and 7 bases at J, with 14 bases in the middle. This CDR3 comprises 15 residues. In germline, CDR1 is MNHEY, CDR2 SMNVEV (reference sequence). The CDR3 coding sequence is TGTGCCAGCAGTTCCCCTGATTGGAGGAATTCACCCCTCCACTTT. Protein: CASSSPDWRNSPLHF.

J is TRBJ2-6 and V is TRBV5-1; TRBD1 matches 7 bases. Looked up from germline, CDR1 is SGHRS and CDR2 is YFSETQ. V gave up 0 bases and J gave up 0 bases; unmatched junction bases: 3. This CDR3 comprises 17 residues. CDR3 residues: CASSLAQGSSGANVLTF. The CDR3 nucleotides read TGCGCCAGCAGCTTGGCACAGGGGAGCTCTGGGGCCAACGTCCTGACTTTC.

Here the CDR3 reads CASSPRQVSEQYF. Here the CDR3 DNA reads TGCGCCAGCAGCCCGCGACAGGTTAGCGAGCAGTACTTC. The chain couples TRBV5-1 to TRBJ2-5; D may be TRBD1 (6 bases). The J call may be in error: the DNA end matches TRBJ2-7 better. From germline, CDR1 is SGHRS and CDR2 YFSETQ. This CDR3 contains 13 residues.

The chain combines TRBV6-1 with TRBJ2-5; 7 bases line up with TRBD1. The J call is doubtful: the DNA matches TRBJ2-7 better. Per the germline V gene, CDR1 is MNHNS and CDR2 is SASEGT. The CDR3 sequence is 15 residues long. The CDR3 sequence is CASSELLGQPYEQYF. The DNA of the CDR3 is TGTGCCAGCAGTGAACTACTGGGACAGCCCTACGAGCAGTACTTC.

CDR3 coding DNA: TGTGCCAGCAGCTACTCCGGGACAGGGGTTAACACTGAAGCTTTCTTT. Amino acid sequence: CASSYSGTGVNTEAFF. V gene TRBV7-8 combines with J gene TRBJ1-1; 10 bases agree with TRBD1. V lost 4 bases to trimming and J lost 2 bases; unmatched junction nucleotides: 7. Germline V gives CDR1 SGHVS, CDR2 FQNEAQ. This CDR3 spans 16 amino acids. Full variable domain (missing parts from reference TRBV7-8 and TRBJ1-1): GAGVSQSPRYKVAKRGQDVALRCDPISGHVSLFWYQQALGQGPEFLTYFQNEAQLDKSGLPSDRFFAERPEGSVSTLKIQRTQQEDSAVYLCASSYSGTGVNTEAFFGQGTRLTVV.

DNA for the CDR3: TGTGCCAGCAGCTTTGGGACAGGGGGGATGGAGACCCAGTACTTC. This encodes CASSFGTGGMETQYF. This chain joins TRBV7-3 and TRBJ2-5, with 11 bases fitting TRBD1. The CDR3 spans 15 residues. J was trimmed by 5 bases and V by 3 bases; bases with no gene match: 5. Looked up from germline, CDR1 is SGHTA and CDR2 is FQGTGA.

The chain joins TRBV4-1 to TRBJ2-7; 8 bases line up with TRBD2. Germline CDR1 is MGHRA and CDR2 is YSYEKL. The CDR3 is 15 amino acids. V lost 4 bases to trimming and J lost 2 bases; unmatched junction nucleotides: 7. The chain's CDR3 is CASSRLPGLAYEQYF. The CDR3 DNA follows: TGCGCCAGCAGCCGCCTCCCGGGACTAGCCTACGAGCAGTACTTC.

The chain links TRBV7-3 to TRBJ2-2; 7 positions match TRBD1. Germline-derived CDR1 and CDR2 are SGHTA and FQGTGA. J gave up 6 bases and V 5 bases, and 3 bases lay outside the gene matches. This CDR3 has 13 residues. The CDR3 nucleotides read TGTGCCAGCAGCCAAACAGGGGCCGGGGAGCTGTTTTTT. Its protein is CASSQTGAGELFF.

This clone came up a few times. V is TRBV7-9 and J is TRBJ2-4, with D possibly TRBD1 on 6 matching bases. CDR3 length: 13 residues. Germline lookup yields CDR1 SEHNR and CDR2 FQNEAQ (reference sequence). The V end lost 6 bases, the J end lost 8 bases, and 14 bases lay between the germline ends. This chain's CDR3 is CASSYRAGDIQYF. The CDR3 region has the DNA TGTGCCAGCAGTTACAGGGCCGGGGACATTCAGTACTTC.

This clone was counted between two and nine times. V and J are TRBV4-1 and TRBJ2-7, with 13 bases lining up with TRBD2. The V segment lost 0 bases and the J segment 0 bases; nucleotides outside the gene matches: 5. Germline CDR1 MGHRA, CDR2 YSYEKL. This CDR3 has 18 residues. The CDR3 is CASSQDGLAGVRSYEQYF. Written as DNA, the CDR3 is TGCGCCAGCAGCCAAGATGGACTAGCGGGGGTTCGCTCCTACGAGCAGTACTTC.

The chain links TRBV18 to TRBJ1-3; D uncertain. CDR1 and CDR2 from the germline V gene are KGHSH and LQKENI. The CDR3 is 13 residues long. Trimming stripped 0 bases from V and 9 bases from J, with 9 bases between. CDR3 sequence reads: CASSPPGSGTIYF. In DNA, the CDR3 is TGTGCCAGCTCACCACCGGGTTCGGGCACCATATATTTT.